This is a list of T cell receptor beta chains from one sample in a study of OX40 agonist ivuxolimab in advanced cancers. The method was immunoSEQ multiplex PCR; TCRdb's version includes in-frame clones alone and lacks a portion of them. The table lists roughly 43,000 clones, 90% to 95% of them singletons. The sample was CD4+ or CD8+ T cells sorted from blood, taken in a trial of the OX40 agonist ivuxolimab. The source is an adult with an advanced solid tumor such as melanoma, head and neck, liver or kidney cancer. Both conserved end residues are part of each CDR3. The order of the fields is J gene, V gene, CDR3 length, CDR3 protein.

>TRBJ1-5|TRBV5-6|14
CASSKTGGNQPQHF
>TRBJ2-7|TRBV5-4|14
CASSLGQGFDEQYF
>TRBJ2-7|TRBV27|14
CASKGRIAVDEQYF
>TRBJ2-3|TRBV5-1|13
CASSSGGIDTQYF
>TRBJ2-1|TRBV27|15
CASSPTSGYYNEQFF
>TRBJ1-1|TRBV29-1|12
CSGRTVDTEAFF
>TRBJ2-7|TRBV7-8|14
CASSLGLGGWEQYF
>TRBJ2-5|TRBV4-3|16
CASSLTWGGGAETQYF
>TRBJ1-5|TRBV7-2|14
CASSADSFNQPQHF
>TRBJ1-5|TRBV6-5|13
CASSYSPRGYQHF
>TRBJ1-2|TRBV15|12
CATSSDTHGYTF
>TRBJ2-1|TRBV6-5|13
CASSYHEEGEQFF
>TRBJ1-4|TRBV28|14
CASSLAGNNEKLFF
>TRBJ2-1|TRBV4-1|20
CASSPRDIYFSQSSYNEQFF
>TRBJ2-1|TRBV7-3|13
CASSFGGNNEQFF
>TRBJ1-2|TRBV14|13
CASSQAGIYGYTF
>TRBJ1-3|TRBV6-5|15
CASSKGPSSGNTIYF
>TRBJ2-1|TRBV29-1|16
CSVVGLGTGVYNEQFF
>TRBJ1-3|TRBV9|14
CASSTGVDGNTIYF
>TRBJ2-5|TRBV4-2|16
CASSQSGQGTSETQYF
>TRBJ2-2|TRBV29-1|15
CSVELGRGSTGELFF
>TRBJ2-7|TRBV29-1|13
CSALLSSAYEQYF
>TRBJ1-4|TRBV19|15
CASRPGYTGNEKLFF
>-|TRBV9|13
CASSVTESYEQYF
>TRBJ2-7|TRBV7-6|14
CASTPTRSSYEQYF
>TRBJ1-2|TRBV10-3|14
CAISEEGGSYGYTF
>TRBJ2-5|TRBV19|14
CASSMQGFQETQYF
>TRBJ1-2|TRBV7-9|16
CASSPPSSLLNYGYTF
>TRBJ1-2|TRBV6-1|15
CASITWGYLNYGYTF
>TRBJ1-2|TRBV6-5|14
CASSYSTSGTAETF
>TRBJ2-1|TRBV28|13
CASGAYSYNEQFF
>TRBJ2-3|TRBV5-6|15
CASSLALEGTDTQYF
>TRBJ1-5|TRBV6-6|14
CASSMGAANQPQHF